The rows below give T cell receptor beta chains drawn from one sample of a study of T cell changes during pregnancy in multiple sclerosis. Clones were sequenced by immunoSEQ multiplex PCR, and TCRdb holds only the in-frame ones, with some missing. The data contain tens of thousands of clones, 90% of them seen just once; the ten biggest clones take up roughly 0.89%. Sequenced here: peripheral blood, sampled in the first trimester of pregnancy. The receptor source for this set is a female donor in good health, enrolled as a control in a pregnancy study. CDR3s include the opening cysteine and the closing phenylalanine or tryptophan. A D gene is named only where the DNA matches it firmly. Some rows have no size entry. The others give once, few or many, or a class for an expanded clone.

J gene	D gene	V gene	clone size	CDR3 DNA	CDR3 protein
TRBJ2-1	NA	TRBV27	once	NA	CASSTSLDSYNEQFF
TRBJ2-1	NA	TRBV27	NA	TGTGCCAGCCGCACACCGCTGGTCGATGAGCAGTTCTTC	CASRTPLVDEQFF
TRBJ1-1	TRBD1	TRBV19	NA	TGTGCCAGTAGTCCTAGGACAGGTACCGCTCCGAACACTGAAGCTTTCTTT	CASSPRTGTAPNTEAFF
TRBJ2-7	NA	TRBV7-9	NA	TGTGCCAGCAGCGCGGGGGCCTCCTTCTACGAGCAGTACTTC	CASSAGASFYEQYF
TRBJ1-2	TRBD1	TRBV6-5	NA	TGTGCCAGCAGTTCCGGACACAACGACAGGGGGTATGGCTACACCTTC	CASSSGHNDRGYGYTF
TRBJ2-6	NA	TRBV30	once	TGTGCCTGGAGTTATGAGAGGGCATCTGGGGCCAACGTCCTGACTTTC	CAWSYERASGANVLTF
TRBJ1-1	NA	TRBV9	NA	TGTGCCAGCAGCGCCCAGGGGCATACCAACACTGAAGCTTTCTTT	CASSAQGHTNTEAFF
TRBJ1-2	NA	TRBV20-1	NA	TGCAGTGCTAGACTCTCCCTTGGCTACACCTTC	CSARLSLGYTF
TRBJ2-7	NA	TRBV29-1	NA	TGCAGCGTTGAAAACACCTTCTACGAGCAGTACTTC	CSVENTFYEQYF
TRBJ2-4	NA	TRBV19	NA	TGTGCCAGTATGGAGGCCAAAAACATTCAGTACTTC	CASMEAKNIQYF
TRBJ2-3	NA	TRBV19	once	TGTGCCAGTAGTTTGACACCGGCCAGGCTAAGCACAGATACGCAGTATTTT	CASSLTPARLSTDTQYF
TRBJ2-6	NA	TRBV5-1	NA	TGCGCCAGCAGCTTGGCTGGGGCGGCCAACGTCCTGACTTTC	CASSLAGAANVLTF
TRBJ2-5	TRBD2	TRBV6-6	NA	TGTGCCAGCACCAAAAATCCCGGGACTAGCGAAGAGACCCAGTACTTC	CASTKNPGTSEETQYF
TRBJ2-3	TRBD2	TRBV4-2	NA	TGTGCCAGCAGCCCCGGGACTAGCGGGGGGGCAGATACGCAGTATTTT	CASSPGTSGGADTQYF
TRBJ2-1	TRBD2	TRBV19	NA	TGTGCCAGTAGTATAGCTAGCGGGGGTACCGGATCCTACAATGAGCAGTTCTTC	CASSIASGGTGSYNEQFF
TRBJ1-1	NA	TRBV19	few	TGTGCCAGTAGTATAAAAGGGGCTACTGAAGCTTTCTTT	CASSIKGATEAFF
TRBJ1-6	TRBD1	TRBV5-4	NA	TGTGCCAGCAGCCGCCCCACGGACAGGGTAGTCGCAGGTGCCCTCCACTTT	CASSRPTDRVVAGALHF
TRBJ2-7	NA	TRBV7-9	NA	TGTGCCAGCAGCTTATTTCTAGGTTACGAGCAGTACTTC	CASSLFLGYEQYF
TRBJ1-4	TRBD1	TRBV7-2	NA	TGTGCCAGCAGCTCAACAGGGGTTGGGAATGAAAAACTGTTTTTT	CASSSTGVGNEKLFF
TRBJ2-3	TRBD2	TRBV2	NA	TGTGCCAGCAGTCCTCGACTAGCGGGGAAGAGCACAGATACGCAGTATTTT	CASSPRLAGKSTDTQYF
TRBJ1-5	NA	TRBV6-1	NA	TGTGCCAGCAGTGAAGTAAGGGCAGGGCGACAGCCCCAGCATTTT	CASSEVRAGRQPQHF
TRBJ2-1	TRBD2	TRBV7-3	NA	TGTGCCAGCAGTCTCGGTCTAGCGGGGGGTGTGGAGCAGTTCTTC	CASSLGLAGGVEQFF
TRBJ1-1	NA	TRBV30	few	TGTGCCTGGGACAGAAACACTGAAGCTTTCTTT	CAWDRNTEAFF
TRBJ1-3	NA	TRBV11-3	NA	TGTGCCAGCAGCTCGGGTCCGCCATCTGGAAACACCATATATTTT	CASSSGPPSGNTIYF
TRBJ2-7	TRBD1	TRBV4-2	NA	TGTGCCAGCAGCCAACGATCCACCGGCGGACAGGGCTACGAGCAGTACTTC	CASSQRSTGGQGYEQYF
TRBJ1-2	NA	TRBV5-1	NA	TGCGCCAGCAGCTTAACTACTAACTATGGCTACACCTTC	CASSLTTNYGYTF
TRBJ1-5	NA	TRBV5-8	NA	TGTGCCAGCAATAAGGAGGAGGGCAATCAGCCCCAGCATTTT	CASNKEEGNQPQHF
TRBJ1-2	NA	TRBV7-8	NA	TGTGCCAGCAGCTTAGGAGGGCTCGCTAACTATGGCTACACCTTC	CASSLGGLANYGYTF
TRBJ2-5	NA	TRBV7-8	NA	TGTGCCAGCAGCCCAACACAGACCCAGTACTTC	CASSPTQTQYF
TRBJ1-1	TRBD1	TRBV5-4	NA	TGTGCCAGCAGCTTGGCGGGACAGGGGAGAGGAGAAGCTTTCTTT	CASSLAGQGRGEAFF
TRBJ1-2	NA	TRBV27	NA	TGTGCCAGCAGTTTCTGGGGGGAATCTAGGAACTATGGCTACACCTTC	CASSFWGESRNYGYTF
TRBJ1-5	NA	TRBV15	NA	TGTGCCACCGGCAGAGATCTGTTTACCAGGGGTCAGCCCCAGCATTTT	CATGRDLFTRGQPQHF
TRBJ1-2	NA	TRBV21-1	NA	TGTGCCAGCAGTGGGGTACCGGGACAGACGTATGGCTACACCTTC	CASSGVPGQTYGYTF
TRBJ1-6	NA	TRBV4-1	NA	TGCGCCAGCAGCCATCTTAAAGGGGGTTCACCCCTCCACTTT	CASSHLKGGSPLHF
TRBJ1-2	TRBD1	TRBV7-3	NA	TGTGCCAGCAGCTTAACGAGCGGACAGGAGACCTATGGCTACACCTTC	CASSLTSGQETYGYTF
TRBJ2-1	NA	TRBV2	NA	TGTGCCATACCGGGCCCAGGGTCTATTGAGCAGTTCTTC	CAIPGPGSIEQFF
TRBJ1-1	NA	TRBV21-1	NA	TGTGCCAGCAGCAACTCGTGTGTTGGCAGGTCCCCTGAAGCTTTCTTT	CASSNSCVGRSPEAFF
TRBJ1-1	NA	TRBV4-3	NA	TGCGCCAGCAGCCAAGCTCTGGGGGGTGCCCGAGAGGCTTTCTTT	CASSQALGGAREAFF
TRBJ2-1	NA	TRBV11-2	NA	TGTGCCAGCAGGGAGGGGACGGCGCAGTTCTTC	CASREGTAQFF
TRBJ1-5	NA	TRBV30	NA	TGTGCCTGGAGTCCGGGGGACCAGGGGCCCCAGCATTTT	CAWSPGDQGPQHF
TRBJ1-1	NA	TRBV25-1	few	TGTGCCAGCAGTGCCCCTACCATGAACACTGAAGCTTTCTTT	CASSAPTMNTEAFF